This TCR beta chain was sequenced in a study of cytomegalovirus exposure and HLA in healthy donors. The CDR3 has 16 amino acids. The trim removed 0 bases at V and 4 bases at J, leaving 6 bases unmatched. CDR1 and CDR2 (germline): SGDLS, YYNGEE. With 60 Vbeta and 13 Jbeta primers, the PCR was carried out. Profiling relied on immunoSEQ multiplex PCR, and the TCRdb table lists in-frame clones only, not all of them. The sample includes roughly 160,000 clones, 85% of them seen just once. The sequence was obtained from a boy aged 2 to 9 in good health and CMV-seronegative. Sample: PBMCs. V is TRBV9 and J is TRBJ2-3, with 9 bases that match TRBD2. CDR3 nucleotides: TGTGCCAGCAGCGTAGGGGCTAGCGGGAATGCAGATACGCAGTATTTT. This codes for CASSVGASGNADTQYF.